Listed below are T cell receptor beta chains from one sample, sequenced in a study of T-cell reconstitution after alpha-beta-depleted transplantation in children. TCRdb used MiXCR to reprocess the PCR reads, holding one entry per CDR3 protein. The data show 500,000 to 750,000 distinct CDR3 sequences, with over 25% seen just once and around a third held by the top ten. The sequenced sample was PBMCs, obtained before TCRalphabeta/CD19-depleted stem cell transplant. These receptors were taken from a boy younger than two with Wiskott-Aldrich syndrome, due to receive a stem cell transplant. Both conserved end residues are part of each CDR3. A D gene is named only where the DNA matches it firmly. Size is stated for part of the rows, as once, few or many counts, or as a class when the clone is expanded.

NA TRBJ2-1 TRBV20-1 few TGCAGTGCTAGAGTTGGTGTCTTCAGGGGTCAGGAGCAGTTCTTC CSARVGVFRGQEQFF
TRBD2 TRBJ2-2 TRBV5-1 NA TGCGCCAGCAGCTGGGCCGGACTAGTTATCACCGGGGAGCTGTTTTTT CASSWAGLVITGELFF
TRBD2 TRBJ2-1 TRBV27 NA TGTGCCAGCCGACTAGCGGGCTATACTGAGCAGTTCTTC CASRLAGYTEQFF
TRBD1 TRBJ1-4 TRBV7-2 NA TGTGCCAGCAGCTTAGTTTTGACAGGGACTAATGAAAAACTGTTATTT CASSLVLTGTNEKLLF
NA TRBJ1-2 TRBV12-3/TRBV12-4 once TGTGCCAGCAGTTTAGTGCGGCAGGGTCGGGGCTACACCTTC CASSLVRQGRGYTF
NA TRBJ1-1 TRBV4-1 NA TGCGCCAGCAGCCAAGGGTCTGAGTTTTCCGAAGCTTTCTTT CASSQGSEFSEAFF
NA TRBJ2-1 TRBV29-1 few TGCAGCCCTCGTAGGTTGGGCCGCCATGAGCAGTTCTTC CSPRRLGRHEQFF
NA TRBJ2-2 TRBV28 few TGTGCCAGCAGTTTCGAAGGAGGCACCGGGGAGCTGTTTTTT CASSFEGGTGELFF
NA TRBJ1-5 TRBV12-3/TRBV12-4 NA TGTGCCAGCAGTTTATACAGAGATAGCAATCAGCCCCAGCATTTT CASSLYRDSNQPQHF
NA TRBJ2-7 TRBV4-1 few TGCGCCAGCAGCCAAGAACGGGTCGGCTACGAGCAGTACTTC CASSQERVGYEQYF
TRBD1 TRBJ2-1 TRBV5-1 NA TGCGCCAGCAGCTTTGACAGGGTAGGGAATGAGCAGTTCTTC CASSFDRVGNEQFF
NA TRBJ1-5 TRBV18 once TGTGCCAGCTCACCCACGGTGGGACGGAACAATCAGCCCCAGCATTTT CASSPTVGRNNQPQHF
NA TRBJ2-5 TRBV5-5 few TGTGCCAGCAGTCATTCCCCCAGGGGCCAAGAGACCCAGTACTTC CASSHSPRGQETQYF
TRBD2 TRBJ2-1 TRBV7-2 few TGTGCCAGCAGACTAAAGGGACTAACCTACAATGAGCAGTTCTTC CASRLKGLTYNEQFF
NA TRBJ1-5 TRBV18 NA TGTGCCAGCTCACTGGCTATCGGGGGGGCGATCAATCAGCCCCAGCATTTT CASSLAIGGAINQPQHF
TRBD2 TRBJ2-2 TRBV3-1 few TGTGCCAGCAGCCAATTCCGACTAGCGGGAGGGCCCTCCGGGGAGCTGTTTTTT CASSQFRLAGGPSGELFF
TRBD2 TRBJ2-1 TRBV5-1 few TGCGCCAGCAGCTTGGAAGGACTAGCGCAGAGTGAGCAGTTCTTC CASSLEGLAQSEQFF
TRBD1 TRBJ1-5 TRBV6-1 NA TGTGCCAGCATGTCAGGACAGGTAAATCAGCCCCAGCATTTT CASMSGQVNQPQHF
NA TRBJ1-3 TRBV30 few TGTGCCTGGAGTGTACCCGGCCCCCAGACGAACACCATATATTTT CAWSVPGPQTNTIYF
NA TRBJ1-3 TRBV20-1 NA TGCAGTGCTAGAGATCTGTCCACTGGAAACACCATATATTTT CSARDLSTGNTIYF
TRBD2 TRBJ2-2 TRBV12-3/TRBV12-4 once TGTGCCAGCAGTTTCCGACTAGCGCCCCCCGGGGAGCTGTTTTTT CASSFRLAPPGELFF
TRBD2 TRBJ2-3 TRBV7-2 few TGTGCCAGCAGCAAGCCGGGACTAGCGGGAATGAATACGCAGTATTTT CASSKPGLAGMNTQYF
TRBD2 TRBJ2-1 TRBV5-1 NA TGCGCCAGCAGCTCCGGGACTAGCGGGACTTCTGTCGATGAGCAGTTCTTC CASSSGTSGTSVDEQFF
TRBD1 TRBJ1-3 TRBV12-3/TRBV12-4 NA TGTGCCAGCAGTCGGGACAGGGGGTCTGGAAACACCATATATTTT CASSRDRGSGNTIYF
TRBD2 TRBJ2-7 TRBV6-1 few TGTGCCACGCACCGGGTCCTAGCGGGAGGGTACGAGCAGTACTTC CATHRVLAGGYEQYF
NA TRBJ2-1 TRBV20-1 NA TGCAGTGCTAGATACCGGGAAGACAATGAGCAGTTCTTC CSARYREDNEQFF
NA TRBJ2-1 TRBV5-1 few TGCGCCAGCAGCTTGGGACCCCGGATGATGGTGCATGAGCAGTTCTTC CASSLGPRMMVHEQFF
NA TRBJ2-5 TRBV28 NA TGTGCCAGCAGTTGGTTGTCACAAGAGACCCAGTACTTC CASSWLSQETQYF
TRBD1 TRBJ2-2 TRBV5-1 NA TGCGCCAGCAGCATAGACAGGGGAATCGGGGAGCTGTTTTTT CASSIDRGIGELFF
TRBD1 TRBJ2-7 TRBV20-1 NA TGCAGTGCCAGGACAGGGGCGGAAGAGCAGTACTTC CSARTGAEEQYF
TRBD1 TRBJ2-3 TRBV20-1 NA TGCAGTGCTAGAGAGACAGGGGACCGCACAGATACGCAGTATTTT CSARETGDRTDTQYF
NA TRBJ1-5 TRBV6-7 NA TGTGCCAGCAGTTACTCCCTAAGCAATCAGCCCCAGCATTTT CASSYSLSNQPQHF
NA TRBJ2-7 TRBV29-1 few TGCAGCGCCCCTTGGGACGAGCAGTACTTC CSAPWDEQYF
TRBD2 TRBJ2-1 TRBV11-2 many TGTGCCAGCAGGAGACCCGGACTAGCGGGGGAAAGGGCCTACAATGAGCAGTTCTTC CASRRPGLAGERAYNEQFF
TRBD1 TRBJ1-1 TRBV11-2 NA TGTGCCAGCAGCTTAGGCAATGCAGGGGGCGCGGGGAACACTGAAGCTTTCTTT CASSLGNAGGAGNTEAFF
NA TRBJ2-1 TRBV29-1 NA TGCAGTCTTACGACTCTGACCTCCTACAATGAGCAGTTCTTC CSLTTLTSYNEQFF
NA TRBJ2-5 TRBV5-6 many TGTGCCAGCAGCCCCAGAACAGGGAGGCGAGAGACCCAGTACTTC CASSPRTGRRETQYF
NA TRBJ2-1 TRBV7-2 few TGTGCCAGCAGCTTAGCCGGAGTCACCTACAATGAGCAGTTCTTC CASSLAGVTYNEQFF
NA TRBJ1-4 TRBV20-1 NA TGCAGTGCTAGCTTAGGATGGGCCGGTGAAAAACTGTTTTTT CSASLGWAGEKLFF
TRBD1 TRBJ2-7 TRBV5-6 NA TGTGCCAGCAGCTCGAGACAGGGGAGATCCTACGAGCAGTACTTC CASSSRQGRSYEQYF
TRBD2 TRBJ2-1 TRBV2 NA TGTGCCAGCAGTGATGGACGCGGGAGCTCCTACAATGAGCAGTTCTTC CASSDGRGSSYNEQFF
NA TRBJ2-5 TRBV10-3 few TGTGCCATCAGTCGTCCCCAAGAGACCCAGTACTTC CAISRPQETQYF
NA TRBJ1-2 TRBV11-2 NA TGTGCCAGCAGCTCCCCCCGTCCGGGTACCTATGGCTACACCTTC CASSSPRPGTYGYTF
NA TRBJ2-7 TRBV7-9 few TGTGCCAGCAGCTTCTCCGGGATCGACGAGCAGTACTTC CASSFSGIDEQYF